This T cell receptor (beta chain) was sequenced in a study of T cell changes during pregnancy in multiple sclerosis. V dropped 2 bases and J dropped 4; count of bases not matched to a gene: 10. The CDR3 loop spans 15 amino acids. From germline, CDR1 is SQVTM and CDR2 ANQGSEA. The table lists this clone with a count of one. Assay: immunoSEQ multiplex PCR; the TCRdb copy retains only in-frame clones and omits some. The sample holds about 110,000 clones, 80% to 95% seen once. The chain links TRBV29-1 to TRBJ1-2, with 7 nucleotides matching TRBD1. This receptor was taken from a female donor in good health, enrolled as a control in a pregnancy study. The sequences come from peripheral blood, collected in the third trimester of pregnancy. This CDR3 is CSVERGPRDSYGYTF. CDR3 DNA: TGCAGCGTTGAAAGGGGACCCCGGGACAGCTATGGCTACACCTTC.